This T cell receptor (beta chain) was captured by sequencing in a study of long-term antiretroviral therapy in people with HIV. The overall study: First collections came about a decade before the 2015 immediate-ART recommendation. Findings of the study overall: Blood specimens, gathered between about 2004 and 2018, were possibly obtained under older ART regimens.

Version v3.0 of the immunoSEQ assay ran at survey level. Profiling relied on immunoSEQ multiplex PCR, and the TCRdb table lists in-frame clones only, not all of them. The table lists almost 25,000 clones, roughly 88% of them singletons. The V and J ends lost 3 bases and 6 bases respectively, with 15 bases between them. CDR1 is SGHAT, CDR2 FQNNGV, per germline. The CDR3 length is 14 residues. Regarding this clone: What it binds is unknown.

Treated in the United States were all of the participants with HIV. Sequenced material: unsorted PBMCs, taken 3 years after starting antiretroviral therapy. The chain is built from TRBV11-2 and TRBJ2-7, with a possible D match to TRBD2 (6 bases). The TCR was taken from a man in his forties or fifties with HIV. CDR3 DNA: TGTGCCAGCAGCTTGGGGACTGGCCGGGGCGAGCAGTACTTC. This translates into CASSLGTGRGEQYF.